This T cell receptor beta chain stems from a study of blood T cell repertoires in COVID-19. Overall study context: T cells, B-cell-depleted T cells, or PBMCs supplied cDNA or gDNA.

Methods used by the authors: Reference gene primers were amplified, and this amplification served to estimate nucleated cell counts. Profiled with immunoSEQ multiplex PCR; TCRdb holds only in-frame clones, not every one. V, J and clone size were drawn from that table, and D and trimming were deduced from the DNA. The profile shows hundreds of thousands of clones, 80% to 90% of them singletons. This CDR3 is built from 15 residues. Trimming removed 1 base from V and 8 bases from J; junction bases left unmatched: 4. Germline V gene data show CDR1 as SGHVS and CDR2 as FQNEAQ. The chain has TRBV7-8 and TRBJ2-1, with 11 bases identical to TRBD1. The sample taken for sequencing was peripheral blood. The TCR was taken from a woman between 18 and 30 years old with acute or convalescent COVID-19. CDR3 sequence reads: CASSLGRTGGDEQFF. The CDR3 DNA sequence: TGTGCCAGCAGCTTAGGTCGGACAGGGGGCGATGAGCAGTTCTTC.